This TCR beta chain is from a study of OX40 agonist ivuxolimab in advanced cancers. Study-wide results and limits: Researchers did not determine the expanded peripheral T cells' antigen specificity.

Some clones are missing from TCRdb's copy, which holds only in-frame ones; the method was immunoSEQ multiplex PCR. Here the sample spans some 43,000 clones, 88% being singletons. On this clone itself: Its target is unknown.

The germline V gene encodes CDR1 SGHNT and CDR2 YYREEE (reference sequence). The CDR3 runs to 14 residues. The germline V and J ends were trimmed by 4 bases and 2 bases, with 10 bases remaining between them. The source of this sequence is an adult with an advanced solid tumor such as melanoma, head and neck, liver or kidney cancer. The chain combines TRBV5-4 with TRBJ1-3, with D possibly matching TRBD1 (6 bases). This sample comprised CD4+ or CD8+ T cells sorted from blood, obtained in a trial of the OX40 agonist ivuxolimab. The CDR3 nucleotides read TGTGCCAGCAGCAAGACAGGAGCTGGAAACACCATATATTTT. It is translated as CASSKTGAGNTIYF.